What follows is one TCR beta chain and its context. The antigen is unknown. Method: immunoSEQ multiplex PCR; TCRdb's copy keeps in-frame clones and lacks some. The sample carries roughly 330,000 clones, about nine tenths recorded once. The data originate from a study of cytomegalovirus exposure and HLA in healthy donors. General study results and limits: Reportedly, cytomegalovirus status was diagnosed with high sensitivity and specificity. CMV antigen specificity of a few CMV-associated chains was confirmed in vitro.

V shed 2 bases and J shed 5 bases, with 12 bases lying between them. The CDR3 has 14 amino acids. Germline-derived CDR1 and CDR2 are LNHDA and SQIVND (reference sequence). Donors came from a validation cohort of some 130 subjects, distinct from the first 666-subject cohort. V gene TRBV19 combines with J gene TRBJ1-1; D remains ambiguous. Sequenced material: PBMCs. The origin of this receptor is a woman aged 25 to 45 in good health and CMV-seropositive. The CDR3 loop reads CASSIIQRGTEAFF. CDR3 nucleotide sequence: TGTGCCAGTAGTATAATTCAGCGAGGGACTGAAGCTTTCTTT.